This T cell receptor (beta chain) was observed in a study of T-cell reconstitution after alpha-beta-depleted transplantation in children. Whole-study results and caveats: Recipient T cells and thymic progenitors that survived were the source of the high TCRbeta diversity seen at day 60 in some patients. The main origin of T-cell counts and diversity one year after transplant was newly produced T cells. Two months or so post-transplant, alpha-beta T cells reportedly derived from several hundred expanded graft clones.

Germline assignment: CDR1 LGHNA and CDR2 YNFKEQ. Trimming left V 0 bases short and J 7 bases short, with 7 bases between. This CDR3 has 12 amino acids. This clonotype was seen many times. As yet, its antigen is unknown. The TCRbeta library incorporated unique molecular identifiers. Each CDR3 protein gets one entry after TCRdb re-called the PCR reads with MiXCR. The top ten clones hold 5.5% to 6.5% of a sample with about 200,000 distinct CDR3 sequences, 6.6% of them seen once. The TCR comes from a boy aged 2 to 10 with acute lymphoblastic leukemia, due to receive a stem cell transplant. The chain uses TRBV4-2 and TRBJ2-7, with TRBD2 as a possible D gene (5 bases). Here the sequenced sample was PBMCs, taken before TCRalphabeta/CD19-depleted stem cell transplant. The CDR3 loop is CASSQDRGEQYF. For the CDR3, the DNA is TGTGCCAGCAGCCAAGATCGCGGGGAGCAGTACTTC.